Below are 23 T cell receptor beta chains sequenced from a single sample in a study of blood T cell repertoires in COVID-19. Using immunoSEQ multiplex PCR, the repertoire was profiled, and TCRdb retains in-frame clones only, with some absent. The sample has fewer than 400,000 clones; around nine tenths are singletons. The material sequenced was peripheral blood. These receptors were collected from a human donor in a cohort sampled during active COVID-19.

The rearrangement uses TRBV15 and TRBJ2-1; TRBD2 agrees at 9 bases. The CDR3 sequence is 20 residues long. J was trimmed by 0 bases and V by 1 base; bases with no gene match: 13. Germline V gene lookup returns CDR1 LNHNV and CDR2 YYDKDF (reference sequence). CDR3 loop: CATSRGSGRSQYSSYNEQFF. The CDR3 nucleotides are TGTGCCACCAGCAGAGGTAGCGGGAGATCCCAATACAGCTCCTACAATGAGCAGTTCTTC.

CDR3 bases: TGTGCCAGCAGCTTAGAACAGGGGGCTTCCACCCATTTT. As protein: CASSLEQGASTHF. The gene calls are TRBV7-2 and TRBJ1-5, with TRBD1 matching over 9 bases. The CDR3 totals 13 residues. The germline V gene has CDR1 SGHTA and CDR2 FQGNSA. With V trimmed by 1 base and J by 16 bases, 8 bases remained unmatched.

The J gene is TRBJ2-3, the V gene TRBV2; 7 bases align to TRBD2. J gave up 6 bases and V 8 bases, and 14 bases lay outside the gene matches. CDR1 is SNHLY and CDR2 is FYNNEI in the germline V gene. The CDR3 sequence is 15 residues long. Here the CDR3 DNA reads TGTGCCAGCCCCTTATGGGAGCGGGGTGTGGATACGCAGTATTTT. Its protein product is CASPLWERGVDTQYF.

This sequence joins TRBV11-2 and TRBJ2-2; 7 nucleotides agree with TRBD1. This CDR3 is 16 amino acids long. J lost 2 bases, V lost 2 bases, and 5 bases had no gene match. Per the germline V gene, CDR1 is SGHAT and CDR2 is FQNNGV. The CDR3 region has the DNA TGTGCCAGCAGCTTAAGAGACAGGGCTAACACCGGGGAGCTGTTTTTT. This gives the protein CASSLRDRANTGELFF.

This chain connects TRBV10-2 to TRBJ1-5; tentative D call: TRBD1 (5 bases). This CDR3 comprises 15 residues. The germline CDR1 and CDR2 sequences are WSHSY and SAAADI. Between the trimmed V and J ends, which lost 4 bases and 4 bases, there was a span of 14 bases. The CDR3 DNA follows: TGCGCCAGCAGTGCGGGGGTATCAGGAAATCAGCCCCAGCATTTT. The encoded protein is CASSAGVSGNQPQHF.

This chain uses TRBV30 with TRBJ1-2, with D hard to call. This CDR3 is 14 amino acids long. V was pared by 2 bases and J by 4 bases, with 14 bases between. The germline V gene encodes CDR1 GTSNPN and CDR2 SVGIG (reference sequence). The CDR3 sequence: CAWSSQTPSYGYTF. CDR3 sequence (DNA): TGTGCCTGGAGTAGTCAAACACCCAGCTATGGCTACACCTTC.

This chain uses TRBV6-1 with TRBJ1-3, with 8 bases matching TRBD1. The trim removed 5 bases at V and 3 bases at J, leaving 6 bases unmatched. CDR1 MNHNS and CDR2 SASEGT come from the germline V gene. The CDR3 is 15 residues long. The CDR3 spells CASSPRGRDGNTIYF. CDR3 sequence (DNA): TGTGCCAGCAGTCCCAGGGGGCGTGATGGAAACACCATATATTTT.

The table lists this clone with a count of one. The chain joins TRBV2 to TRBJ2-7; TRBD1 matches at 8 bases. The junction had 7 bases not matched to a gene; V was cut back by 6 bases and J by 6 bases. CDR1 and CDR2 from the germline V gene are SNHLY and FYNNEI. This CDR3 spans 13 amino acids. The CDR3 region has the DNA TGTGCCAGCAGCTTGGACAGGGTGGGCGAGCAGTACTTC. Translated, it gives CASSLDRVGEQYF.

This chain links TRBV3-1 (or the pseudogene TRBV3-2) with TRBJ1-6; tentatively, D is TRBD1 (6 bases). Per germline, CDR1 LGHDT and CDR2 YNNKEL (reference sequence). Trimming stripped 4 bases from V and 10 bases from J, with 17 bases between. CDR3 length: 15 residues. CDR3 region: CASSPVGGPDSPLHF. The CDR3, as DNA: TGTGCCAGCAGCCCGGTCGGGGGGCCCGACTCACCCCTCCACTTT.

In its sample, this clone was seen a few times. The chain employs TRBV7-2 and TRBJ2-7; 7 bases are shared with TRBD2. CDR1 is SGHTA, CDR2 FQGNSA, per germline. This CDR3 comprises 16 residues. The trim removed 2 bases at V and 3 bases at J, leaving 10 bases unmatched. The CDR3 protein is CASSLIPFSGFYEQYF. DNA of the CDR3: TGTGCCAGCAGCTTAATCCCCTTTAGCGGGTTCTACGAGCAGTACTTC.

This chain links TRBV9 with TRBJ2-1, with 11 bases that match TRBD2. This CDR3 region has 15 residues. Per the germline V gene, CDR1 is SGDLS and CDR2 is YYNGEE. Trimming took 0 bases from V and 7 from J; bases not matched to a gene: 3. This CDR3 reads CASSVGASGRNEQFF. CDR3 coding DNA: TGTGCCAGCAGCGTAGGAGCTAGCGGGAGGAATGAGCAGTTCTTC.

The V and J genes are TRBV4-1 and TRBJ2-1; a weak D match, TRBD2 (6 bases). CDR3 length: 19 residues. Trimming stripped 3 bases from V and 0 bases from J, with 21 bases between. Germline V gene data show CDR1 as MGHRA and CDR2 as YSYEKL. The DNA of the CDR3 is TGCGCCAGCAGCCATCCCGGACTAAGCCCCTCAAGCTCCTACAATGAGCAGTTCTTC. It yields the protein CASSHPGLSPSSSYNEQFF.

The chain couples TRBV6-5 to TRBJ2-2; 8 positions agree with TRBD1. The V gene's germline CDR1 is MNHEY and CDR2 SVGAGI. The V gene end was trimmed by 6 bases and the J gene end by 5 bases; junction bases not matched to a gene: 8. This CDR3 comprises 15 residues. CDR3 protein: CASSPDRVRTGELFF. The CDR3 nucleotides read TGTGCCAGCAGCCCGGACAGGGTGAGGACCGGGGAGCTGTTTTTT.

The chain has TRBV7-9 and TRBJ2-1; 7 bases align to TRBD1. V gave up 2 bases and J gave up 2 bases; unmatched junction bases: 12. The germline gives CDR1 SEHNR, CDR2 FQNEAQ (reference sequence). The length of the CDR3 is 18 residues. DNA for the CDR3: TGTGCCAGCAGCTTAACCGCACGGGAAGGGGGCACCTACAATGAGCAGTTCTTC. Its translation is CASSLTAREGGTYNEQFF.

The V and J genes are TRBV5-6 and TRBJ1-1; a weak D match, TRBD1 (5 bases). This CDR3 has 19 amino acids. CDR1 and CDR2 (germline): SGHDT, YYEEEE. With 2 bases removed from V and 1 base from J, the gap between germline ends came to 24 bases. CDR3 in amino acids: CASSLFLTDIPRKNTEAFF. The CDR3 nucleotides read TGTGCCAGCAGCTTATTTTTGACAGACATACCGAGGAAGAACACTGAAGCTTTCTTT.

This clone was counted once. The rearrangement uses TRBV3-1 (or the pseudogene TRBV3-2) and TRBJ2-1; the D gene is possibly TRBD1 (6 bases). Trimming took off 4 bases at V and 9 bases at J, with 16 bases between the two ends. The CDR3 runs 14 residues. Germline V gene lookup returns CDR1 LGHDT and CDR2 YNNKEL (reference sequence). CDR3 in amino acids: CASSPLGGDGEQFF. CDR3 sequence (DNA): TGTGCCAGCAGCCCCCTTGGGGGCGATGGTGAGCAGTTCTTC.

V usage is TRBV30 and J usage is TRBJ1-2, with 7 nucleotides matching TRBD1. The CDR3 has 15 residues. Germline V gene sequence: CDR1 GTSNPN, CDR2 SVGIG (reference sequence). The trim removed 3 bases at V and 6 bases at J, leaving 13 bases unmatched. CDR3 amino acids: CAWRWVDRVVHGYTF. In DNA, the CDR3 is TGTGCCTGGAGATGGGTTGACAGGGTCGTGCATGGCTACACCTTC.

The chain employs TRBV9 and TRBJ2-7; D may be TRBD2 (6 bases). V lost 2 bases, J lost 2 bases, and 11 bases lay in between. The CDR3 consists of 14 residues. CDR1 SGDLS and CDR2 YYNGEE come from the germline V gene. The CDR3 reads CASSVGWGAYEQYF. CDR3 nucleotides: TGTGCCAGCAGCGTTGGGTGGGGGGCCTACGAGCAGTACTTC.

The rearrangement links TRBV5-1 to TRBJ2-3; 15 nucleotides align to TRBD2. V was pared by 4 bases and J by 7 bases, with 4 bases of the junction left unmatched. The germline V gene encodes CDR1 SGHRS and CDR2 YFSETQ. This CDR3 region has 15 residues. CDR3 sequence (DNA): TGCGCCAGCAGCCCCGGGACTAGCGGGAGGTATACGCAGTATTTT. Translation gives CASSPGTSGRYTQYF.

The chain recombines TRBV7-8 with TRBJ2-7; 8 bases are shared with TRBD1. This CDR3 has 15 amino acids. CDR1 is SGHVS and CDR2 is FQNEAQ in the germline V gene. Losses at the gene ends were 6 bases for V and 2 bases for J; bases not matched to a gene: 9. The CDR3 sequence is CASSPLTGVAYEQYF. CDR3 nucleotide sequence: TGTGCCAGCAGTCCTTTGACAGGGGTTGCCTACGAGCAGTACTTC.

The V call is TRBV29-1, the J call TRBJ2-7, with unresolved D. This CDR3 has 12 amino acids. V was shortened by 4 bases and J by 5 bases, with 12 bases between the two germline ends. Germline loops: CDR1 SQVTM, CDR2 ANQGSEA. The CDR3 region is CSVAVEKNEQYF. The CDR3 nucleotides read TGCAGCGTTGCTGTTGAGAAGAACGAGCAGTACTTC.

This rearrangement joins TRBV7-8 to TRBJ1-1, with D unresolved. Looked up from germline, CDR1 is SGHVS and CDR2 is FQNEAQ. The CDR3 length is 14 residues. V dropped 2 bases and J dropped 4 bases, with 11 bases sitting between them. The CDR3 coding sequence is TGTGCCAGCAGCTTACCCGCGGAGGCCACTGAAGCTTTCTTT. This encodes CASSLPAEATEAFF. The whole variable domain, filled in from reference TRBV7-8 and TRBJ1-1, reads GAGVSQSPRYKVAKRGQDVALRCDPISGHVSLFWYQQALGQGPEFLTYFQNEAQLDKSGLPSDRFFAERPEGSVSTLKIQRTQQEDSAVYLCASSLPAEATEAFFGQGTRLTVV.

This clone was observed once. V is TRBV9 and J is TRBJ1-5; D is undetermined. Looked up from germline, CDR1 is SGDLS and CDR2 is YYNGEE. This CDR3 has 12 amino acids. V lost 3 bases and J lost 9, with 10 bases in between. The CDR3 region is CASSAGEGPQHF. CDR3 nucleotides: TGTGCCAGCAGCGCCGGGGAAGGGCCCCAGCATTTT.